These 2 T cell receptor beta chains came from one sample sequenced in a study of immune evolution from preneoplasia to lung adenocarcinoma. Using immunoSEQ multiplex PCR, the repertoire was profiled, and TCRdb retains in-frame clones only, with some absent. There are approximately 4,500 clones in the sample; roughly 87% occur only once, and approximately 3.3% lies in the top ten. The sequenced sample consisted of FFPE invasive lung adenocarcinoma tissue. The receptors shown here come from a person aged 50-59 years with lung adenocarcinoma.

The V gene is TRBV6-5, the J gene TRBJ2-2, with unresolved D. CDR1 MNHEY and CDR2 SVGAGI come from the germline V gene. The CDR3 length is 16 residues. Between the trimmed V and J ends, which lost 2 bases and 8 bases, there was a span of 18 bases. CDR3 protein: CASSYPPGPPGGELFF. For the CDR3, the DNA is TGTGCCAGCAGTTACCCACCGGGCCCCCCTGGAGGGGAGCTGTTTTTT.

The rearrangement links TRBV9 to TRBJ2-1; D gene uncertain. V lost 4 bases, J lost 6 bases, and 14 bases lay in between. There are 14 residues in the CDR3. Germline CDR1 SGDLS, CDR2 YYNGEE. Here the CDR3 reads CASSSTQGVNEQFF. The DNA for the CDR3 is TGTGCCAGCAGCTCCACCCAAGGAGTCAATGAGCAGTTCTTC.